The next 8 T cell receptor beta chains were all read from a single sample in a study of shared clonotypes between healthy human individuals (dated by TCRdb to about 2020). Libraries were constructed by the immunoSEQ multiplex PCR assay. TCRdb stores this immuneACCESS table with in-frame sequences only. Part of the clones is absent; in the studies checked, under half of the shortfall reflects unresolved V genes, and no reason is known for the rest. The sample has 450,000 to 500,000 clones on record, 78% of them singletons. Around 13% of the sample belongs to the ten largest clones. The sequenced sample was PBMCs. The receptors come from a woman between 40 and 50 years old in good health. Some clones in this sample may be carry-over from other donors' samples.

The rearrangement links TRBV2 to TRBJ2-5; TRBD1 agrees at 7 bases. This CDR3 has 14 amino acids. J lost 1 base, V lost 7 bases, and 6 bases had no gene match. From germline, CDR1 is SNHLY and CDR2 FYNNEI. The CDR3 loop reads CASTKDRSQETQYF. In DNA form, the CDR3 reads TGTGCCAGCACCAAGGACAGGAGCCAAGAGACCCAGTACTTC.

This clone was observed a handful of times. Other nucleotide sequences from this sample produce the same CDR3. The rearrangement joins TRBV4-1 to TRBJ1-2; no reliable D call. V gave up 1 base and J gave up 0 bases, with 12 bases separating them. CDR1 and CDR2 from the germline V gene are MGHRA and YSYEKL. The CDR3 consists of 16 residues. CDR3 protein: CASSQGLTDSNYGYTF. The CDR3 DNA sequence: TGCGCCAGCAGCCAAGGCTTGACGGATTCTAACTATGGCTACACCTTC.

The V call is TRBV27, the J call TRBJ1-1; D is undetermined. V was shortened by 7 bases and J by 0 bases, with 15 bases between the two germline ends. Germline V gene lookup returns CDR1 MNHEY and CDR2 SMNVEV (reference sequence). This CDR3 is 15 amino acids long. The CDR3 protein is CASTSGVKVNTEAFF. Here the CDR3 DNA reads TGTGCCAGCACTTCTGGGGTAAAGGTGAACACTGAAGCTTTCTTT.

DNA of the CDR3: TGTGCCAGCAGCCTGGGACTAGCGGGGCCAGCAGATACGCAGTATTTT. Amino acids: CASSLGLAGPADTQYF. The rearrangement joins TRBV7-9 to TRBJ2-3; TRBD2 matches at 13 bases. Germline values: CDR1 SEHNR, CDR2 FQNEAQ (reference sequence). Trimming removed 5 bases from V and 4 bases from J; junction bases left unmatched: 6. The CDR3 length is 16 residues. Filled out from reference TRBV7-9 and TRBJ2-3, the complete variable domain reads DTGVSQNPRHKITKRGQNVTFRCDPISEHNRLYWYRQTLGQGPEFLTYFQNEAQLEKSRLLSDRFSAERPKGSFSTLEIQRTEQGDSAMYLCASSLGLAGPADTQYFGPGTRLTVL.

This clone has just a few counts. The chain links TRBV19 to TRBJ2-5; weak D call: TRBD1 (6 bases). Germline values: CDR1 LNHDA, CDR2 SQIVND (reference sequence). V lost 5 bases to trimming and J lost 5 bases, with 12 bases between them. There are 13 residues in the CDR3. The CDR3: CASSATGMETQYF. The DNA for the CDR3 is TGTGCCAGTAGTGCTACAGGGATGGAGACCCAGTACTTC.

The chain combines TRBV4-1 with TRBJ1-2; TRBD1 agrees at 7 bases. Germline trimming cut 1 base from V and 4 bases from J; bases unmatched to any gene: 6. The V gene's germline CDR1 is MGHRA and CDR2 YSYEKL. The CDR3 totals 15 residues. CDR3 residues: CASSQGQGFFYGYTF. For the CDR3, the DNA is TGCGCCAGCAGCCAAGGACAGGGTTTTTTCTATGGCTACACCTTC.

This chain joins TRBV28 and TRBJ1-2; D gene unclear. CDR1 MDHEN and CDR2 SYDVKM come from the germline V gene. The CDR3 totals 12 residues. V dropped 2 bases and J dropped 4 bases, with 5 bases sitting between them. CDR3 nucleotides: TGTGCCAGCAGTTTACAGGCCTATGGCTACACCTTC. This translates into CASSLQAYGYTF.

As DNA, the CDR3 is TGTGCCAGCAGCGTACTGGCTAGCGGGTCAGATACGCAGTATTTT. Protein: CASSVLASGSDTQYF. The chain has TRBV9 and TRBJ2-3; TRBD2 aligns across 8 bases. After removal of 1 base from V and 4 bases from J, the junction contained 5 bases not matched to a gene. CDR1 SGDLS and CDR2 YYNGEE come from the germline V gene. The CDR3 has 15 amino acids.